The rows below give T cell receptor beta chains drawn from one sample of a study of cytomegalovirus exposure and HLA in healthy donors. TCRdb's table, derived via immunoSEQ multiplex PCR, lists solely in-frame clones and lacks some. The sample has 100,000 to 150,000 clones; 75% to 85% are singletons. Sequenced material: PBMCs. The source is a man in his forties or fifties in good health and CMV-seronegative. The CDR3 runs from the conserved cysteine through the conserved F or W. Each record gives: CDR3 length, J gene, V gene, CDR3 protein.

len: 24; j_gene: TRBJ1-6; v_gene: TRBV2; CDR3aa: CASRYPDPNGQVRATSSYNSPLHF
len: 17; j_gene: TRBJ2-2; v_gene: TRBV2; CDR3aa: CASSVRVAGGNTGELFF
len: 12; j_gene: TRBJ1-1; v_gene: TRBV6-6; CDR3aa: CASSYSQAEAFF
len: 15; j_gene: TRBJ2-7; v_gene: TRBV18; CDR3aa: CASSQGQPVNYEQYF
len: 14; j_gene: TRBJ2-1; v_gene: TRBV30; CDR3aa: CARTGTSGGGEQFF
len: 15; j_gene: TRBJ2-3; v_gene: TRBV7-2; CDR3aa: CASSSPSGITDTQYF
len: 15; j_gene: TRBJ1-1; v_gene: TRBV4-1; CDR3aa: CASSQDDRAGTEAFF
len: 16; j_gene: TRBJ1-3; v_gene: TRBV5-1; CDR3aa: CASALHTPGAGNTIYF
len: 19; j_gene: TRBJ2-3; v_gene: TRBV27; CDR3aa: CASSLWGDLSWALANTQYF
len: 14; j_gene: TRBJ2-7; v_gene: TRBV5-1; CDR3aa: CASSLPSLSYEQYF
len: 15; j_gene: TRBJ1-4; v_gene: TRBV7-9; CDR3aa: CASTGGWATNEKLFF
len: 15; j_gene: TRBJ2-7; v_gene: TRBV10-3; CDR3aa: CAISAGGATYYEQYF
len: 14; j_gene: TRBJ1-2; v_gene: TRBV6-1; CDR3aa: CASSLSTQNYGYTF
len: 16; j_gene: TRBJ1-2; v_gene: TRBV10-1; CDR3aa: CASSALDSRANYGYTF
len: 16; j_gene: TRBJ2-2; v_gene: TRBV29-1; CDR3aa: CSVAPPGQGYTGELFF
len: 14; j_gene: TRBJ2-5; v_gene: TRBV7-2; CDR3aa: CASSSGQGLETQYF
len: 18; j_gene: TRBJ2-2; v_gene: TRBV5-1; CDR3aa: CASSLTGTIITNTGELFF
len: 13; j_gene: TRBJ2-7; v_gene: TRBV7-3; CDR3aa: CASSPDRDYEQYF
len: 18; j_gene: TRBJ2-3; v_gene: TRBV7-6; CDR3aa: CASSLVKGLAGGTDTQYF
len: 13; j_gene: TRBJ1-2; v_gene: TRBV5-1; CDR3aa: CASSLGAGIGYTF
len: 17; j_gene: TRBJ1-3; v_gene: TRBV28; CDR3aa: CASSLLLGQLGGNTIYF
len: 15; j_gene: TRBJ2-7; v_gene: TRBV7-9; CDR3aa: CASSTTQGATYEQYF
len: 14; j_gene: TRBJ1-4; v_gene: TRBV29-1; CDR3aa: CSVDETGSGEKLFF
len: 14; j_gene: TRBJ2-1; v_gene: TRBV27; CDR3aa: CASSPQGSYNEQFF
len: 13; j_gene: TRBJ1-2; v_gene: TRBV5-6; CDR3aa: CASRGGTVYGYTF
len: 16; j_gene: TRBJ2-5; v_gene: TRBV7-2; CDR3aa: CASSPPGLAGYETQYF
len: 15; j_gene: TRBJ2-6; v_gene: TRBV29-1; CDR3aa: CSVRNRGSGANVLTF
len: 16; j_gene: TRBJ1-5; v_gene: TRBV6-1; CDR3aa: CASSEFEGRSNQPQHF
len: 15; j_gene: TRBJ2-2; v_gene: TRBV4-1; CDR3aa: CASSQGGLRTGELFF
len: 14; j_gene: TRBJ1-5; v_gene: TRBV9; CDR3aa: CASSVESGGQPQHF
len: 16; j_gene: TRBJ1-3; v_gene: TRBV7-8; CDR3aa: CASSPATGSPGNTIYF
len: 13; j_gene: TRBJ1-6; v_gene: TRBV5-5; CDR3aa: CASSLSVNSPLHF
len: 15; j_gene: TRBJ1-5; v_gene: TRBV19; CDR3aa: CASSPRGAADQPQHF
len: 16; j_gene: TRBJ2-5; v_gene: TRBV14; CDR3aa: CASSRIGRGRQETQYF
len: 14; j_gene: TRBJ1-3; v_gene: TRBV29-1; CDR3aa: CSVGTGTRGNTIYF
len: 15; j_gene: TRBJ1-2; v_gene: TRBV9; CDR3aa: CASSGTGTTNYGYTF
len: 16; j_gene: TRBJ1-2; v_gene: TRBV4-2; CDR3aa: CASSQEGDRLTSGYTF
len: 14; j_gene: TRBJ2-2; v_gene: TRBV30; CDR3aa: CAWTGGTFGGELFF
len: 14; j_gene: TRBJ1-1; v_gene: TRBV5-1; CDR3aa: CASSQGQGDTEAFF
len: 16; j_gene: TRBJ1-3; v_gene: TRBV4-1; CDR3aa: CASGQFDRGIGNTIYF
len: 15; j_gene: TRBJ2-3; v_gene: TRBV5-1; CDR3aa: CASSLMRGNTDTQYF
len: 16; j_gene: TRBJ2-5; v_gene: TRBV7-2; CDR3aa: CASSRNRDRRQETQYF
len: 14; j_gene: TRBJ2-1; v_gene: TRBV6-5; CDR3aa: CASSYSAVKNEQFF
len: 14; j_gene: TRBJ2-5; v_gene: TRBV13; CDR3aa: CASSLGRGQETQYF
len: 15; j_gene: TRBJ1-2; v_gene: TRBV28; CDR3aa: CASSSPFRSNYGYTF